This T cell receptor beta chain was retrieved from a study of CD8+ T cells in alopecia areata. Whole-study results and caveats: Tofacitinib significantly brought down scalp clonality and expanded CD8+ clones among top 100. With tofacitinib ongoing, many expanded lesional clones persisted in both scalp and blood.

CDR3 length equals 15 residues. Germline CDR1 reads SEHNR; CDR2 reads FQNEAQ (reference sequence). V shed 0 bases and J 7 bases; nucleotides not matched to a gene: 5. Specified treatment: oral pan-JAK inhibitor, 5-10 mg twice daily. Once RNA had been extracted, it was reverse transcribed into cDNA to act as the sequencing template. Produced via immunoSEQ multiplex PCR; TCRdb's table is partial and in-frame only. The sample records around 170,000 clones, 40% to 65% being singletons. With regard to this clone: Antigen unknown.

Sequenced here: CD8+ T cells sorted from blood, sampled around week 53, from a patient treated with tofacitinib. The TCR comes from a human donor with alopecia areata. The V call is TRBV7-9, the J call TRBJ1-5; TRBD1 agrees at 8 bases. The CDR3 region has the DNA TGTGCCAGCAGCTTAGCCGACAGGGGATGGCAGCCCCAGCATTTT. Translated: CASSLADRGWQPQHF.